The 30 T cell receptor beta chains below all came from one sample that was sequenced in a study of response to subunit inactivated influenza vaccine. TCRdb re-analysed the RT-PCR reads in MiXCR, keeping a single row per CDR3 protein. The top ten hold approximately 10% of the sample, which has a few hundred thousand distinct CDR3 sequences, 12% to 15% seen once. Sample: PBMCs from blood, taken less than 13 days after vaccination. These receptors were taken from a man aged 50-59 years who received an inactivated influenza vaccine.

This clonotype has just a few counts. CDR3 DNA sequence: TGTGCCAGCCGCCAGGGTTATAGCAATCAGCCCCAGCATTTT. It is translated as CASRQGYSNQPQHF. The chain has TRBV7-8 and TRBJ1-5; D possibly corresponds to TRBD1 (5 bases). V was trimmed by 8 bases and J by 0 bases, leaving 11 bases between them. From germline, CDR1 is SGHVS and CDR2 FQNEAQ. This CDR3 is built from 14 residues.

The chain has TRBV4-2 and TRBJ2-1; D remains unclear. Germline CDR1 and CDR2: LGHNA and YNFKEQ. This CDR3 spans 13 amino acids. The V end was cut by 2 bases, the J end by 2 bases, with 4 bases between. CDR3 nucleotides: TGTGCCAGCAGCCAATCTACCTACAATGAGCAGTTCTTC. Protein sequence: CASSQSTYNEQFF.

The CDR3 spells CASSLGLAGGNTDTQYF. In DNA form, the CDR3 reads TGTGCCAGCAGCTTAGGACTAGCGGGAGGTAACACAGATACGCAGTATTTT. This chain joins TRBV11-3 and TRBJ2-3, with 13 nucleotides matching TRBD2. CDR3 size: 17 residues. Germline V gene lookup returns CDR1 SGHNT and CDR2 YENEEA. The V and J ends lost 1 base and 2 bases, in that order; junction bases with no gene match: 3.

In its sample, this clonotype was seen a few times. The chain employs TRBV5-5 and TRBJ2-7, with D perhaps matching TRBD2 (6 bases). V lost 4 bases, J lost 3 bases, and 23 bases lay in between. The CDR3 runs 17 residues. From germline, CDR1 is SGHKS and CDR2 YYEKEE (reference sequence). The CDR3 DNA reads TGTGCCAGCAGCCCCTCCGGCTCTAGCGCGACAATCTACGAGCAGTACTTC. Protein product: CASSPSGSSATIYEQYF.

There are many counts of this clonotype. This sequence joins TRBV29-1 and TRBJ2-2; a weak D match, TRBD2 (6 bases). The ends were cut back, 4 bases at V and 6 bases at J, with 9 bases in the middle. This CDR3 is 12 amino acids long. CDR1 and CDR2 (germline): SQVTM, ANQGSEA. The CDR3: CSVGRGSGELFF. Here the CDR3 DNA reads TGCAGCGTTGGGAGGGGATCCGGGGAGCTGTTTTTT.

The chain carries TRBV12-3 or TRBV12-4 and TRBJ2-7, with 8 bases fitting TRBD1. V shed 2 bases, J shed 3 bases, and the junction held 6 bases outside the gene matches. This CDR3 region has 15 residues. CDR3 nucleotides: TGTGCCAGCAGTTTAACCACAGGGGGTTTCTACGAGCAGTACTTC. As protein: CASSLTTGGFYEQYF.

CDR3 amino acids: CASSRSGRGLTDTQYF. CDR3 DNA: TGTGCCAGCAGTCGGTCCGGCAGGGGGCTCACAGATACGCAGTATTTT. J is TRBJ2-3 and V is TRBV12-3 or TRBV12-4; 8 positions agree with TRBD1. This CDR3 is built from 16 residues. Germline trimming cut 5 bases from V and 2 bases from J; bases unmatched to any gene: 9.

This clonotype has a handful of counts. The chain carries TRBV6-5 and TRBJ1-2, with 8 positions matching TRBD1. V lost 0 bases, J lost 8 bases, and 5 bases stayed unmatched. CDR3 size: 14 residues. Germline CDR1 reads MNHEY; CDR2 reads SVGAGI. CDR3 residues: CASSYSRQGIGYTF. DNA of the CDR3: TGTGCCAGCAGTTACTCAAGACAGGGGATCGGCTACACCTTC.

This clonotype was seen repeatedly, ten times or more. The V gene is TRBV24-1, the J gene TRBJ2-6; D gene unclear. Germline CDR1 and CDR2: KGHDR and SFDVKD. The length of the CDR3 is 16 residues. V was shortened by 4 bases and J by 1 base, with 10 bases between the two germline ends. The CDR3 DNA sequence: TGTGCCACCAGTGACCCACAGCAGTCTGGGGCCAACGTCCTGACTTTC. This encodes CATSDPQQSGANVLTF.

This clonotype was observed at least ten times. This chain connects TRBV5-6 to TRBJ2-5, with a tentative D call TRBD2 (6 bases). CDR1 SGHDT and CDR2 YYEEEE come from the germline V gene. The CDR3 totals 16 residues. V was pared by 1 base and J by 2 bases, with 15 bases between. The CDR3 region is CASSLLGGRGQETQYF. The CDR3 nucleotides are TGTGCCAGCAGCTTGTTGGGAGGACGGGGGCAAGAGACCCAGTACTTC.

The chain links TRBV28 to TRBJ2-3; D is possibly TRBD1 or TRBD2 (6 bases each). Germline assignment: CDR1 MDHEN and CDR2 SYDVKM. Trimming took off 6 bases at V and 4 bases at J, with 17 bases between the two ends. The CDR3 extends over 15 amino acids. The CDR3 DNA reads TGTGCCAGCAGCTCGAGGTGGGGGGCCCCAGATACGCAGTATTTT. This sequence encodes CASSSRWGAPDTQYF.

In this sample, this clonotype turned up a few times. The chain combines TRBV6-2 or TRBV6-3 with TRBJ2-1, with TRBD2 matching over 7 bases. The germline gives CDR1 MNHEY, CDR2 SVGEGT. The CDR3 is 17 amino acids. The V gene end was trimmed by 0 bases and the J gene end by 0 bases; junction bases not matched to a gene: 5. The CDR3 loop reads CASSYSVGGSSYNEQFF. In nucleotides, the CDR3 is TGTGCCAGCAGTTACTCGGTCGGCGGGAGCTCCTACAATGAGCAGTTCTTC.

The J gene is TRBJ2-2, the V gene TRBV16, with 7 nucleotides matching TRBD2. Germline values: CDR1 KGHSY, CDR2 FQNENV. CDR3 length: 16 residues. Germline trimming cut 1 base from V and 0 bases from J; bases unmatched to any gene: 2. This chain's CDR3 is CASSQFGLANTGELFF. Written as DNA, the CDR3 is TGTGCCAGCAGCCAATTCGGACTAGCGAACACCGGGGAGCTGTTTTTT.

The chain joins TRBV6-1 to TRBJ2-7, with D possibly matching TRBD1 (5 bases). Between the trimmed V and J ends, which lost 2 bases and 7 bases, there was a span of 9 bases. The CDR3 contains 12 residues. Germline V gene data show CDR1 as MNHNS and CDR2 as SASEGT. CDR3 sequence: CASSENRWEQYF. In nucleotides, the CDR3 is TGTGCCAGCAGTGAAAACAGGTGGGAGCAGTACTTC.

Only a few counts were recorded for this clonotype. At one end, the junction sequence differs from germline, possibly due to a read error. The chain joins TRBV11-2 to TRBJ2-2, with 7 nucleotides matching TRBD2. The CDR3 runs 17 residues. Looked up from germline, CDR1 is SGHAT and CDR2 is FQNNGV. The CDR3 bases are TGTGCCAGCAGCCGTATTAGGAGGGAGGGGAACGCCGGGGAGCTGTTTTTT. This sequence encodes CASSRIRREGNAGELFF.

V is TRBV12-3 or TRBV12-4 and J is TRBJ2-3; 8 nucleotides match TRBD2. This CDR3 contains 17 residues. V trimming: 3 bases; J trimming: 2 bases; junction bases outside the gene matches: 10. CDR3 sequence reads: CASSFPWERGNTDTQYF. CDR3 coding DNA: TGTGCCAGCAGTTTTCCCTGGGAGCGGGGGAACACAGATACGCAGTATTTT.

The V and J genes are TRBV6-1 and TRBJ2-5; D possibly matches TRBD1 or TRBD2 (5 bases each). The length of the CDR3 is 15 residues. CDR1 is MNHNS and CDR2 is SASEGT in the germline V gene. The V end lost 8 bases, the J end lost 2 bases, and 18 bases lay between the germline ends. In DNA form, the CDR3 reads TGTGCCAGCCACGGGGCCGGGGCGAGGCAAGAGACCCAGTACTTC. As protein: CASHGAGARQETQYF.

This chain uses TRBV11-2 with TRBJ2-4; no clear D gene. Germline V CDR1 and CDR2: SGHAT, FQNNGV. CDR3 length: 11 amino acids. The germline V and J ends were trimmed by 4 bases and 8 bases, with 6 bases remaining between them. Here the CDR3 DNA reads TGTGCCAGCAGCTCCCCAGACATTCAGTACTTC. It yields the protein CASSSPDIQYF.

This clonotype was seen a few times. The chain has TRBV6-1 and TRBJ1-5, with TRBD1 as a possible D gene (5 bases). V dropped 0 bases and J dropped 2 bases, with 5 bases sitting between them. Germline V gene lookup returns CDR1 MNHNS and CDR2 SASEGT. This CDR3 comprises 14 residues. In nucleotides, the CDR3 is TGTGCCAGCAGTGAAGCACAGGGCAATCAGCCCCAGCATTTT. Translation: CASSEAQGNQPQHF.

CDR3 amino acids: CASSYIRANQPQHF. CDR3 DNA: TGTGCCAGCAGTTACATCAGGGCCAATCAGCCCCAGCATTTT. The V call is TRBV6-2 or TRBV6-3, the J call TRBJ1-5; the D gene is possibly TRBD1 (5 bases). This CDR3 comprises 14 residues. The V and J ends lost 2 bases and 3 bases respectively, with 8 bases between them. The germline gives CDR1 MNHEY, CDR2 SVGEGT.

The rearrangement uses TRBV4-1 and TRBJ2-3; 15 bases are a match to TRBD2. The germline V gene has CDR1 MGHRA and CDR2 YSYEKL. V lost 3 bases to trimming and J lost 2 bases; unmatched junction nucleotides: 3. CDR3 size: 17 residues. The CDR3 region has the DNA TGCGCCAGCAGCCAGGGACTAGCGGGGGGATTCACAGATACGCAGTATTTT. Residues: CASSQGLAGGFTDTQYF.

CDR3 coding DNA: TGTGCCAGCATCACACCGCAGGGCGGCTCACCCCTCCACTTT. Translated: CASITPQGGSPLHF. V usage is TRBV2 and J usage is TRBJ1-6, with D possibly matching TRBD1 (5 bases). V was shortened by 7 bases and J by 10 bases, with 17 bases between the two germline ends. Germline-derived CDR1 and CDR2 are SNHLY and FYNNEI. The length of the CDR3 is 14 residues.

This clonotype was counted at least ten times. The chain joins TRBV28 to TRBJ2-7; no firm D call. The CDR3 is 14 residues long. Trimming left V 9 bases short and J 3 bases short, with 18 bases between. The V gene's germline CDR1 is MDHEN and CDR2 SYDVKM. This CDR3 reads CASRSGGIRYEQYF. CDR3 DNA: TGTGCCAGTCGGTCGGGTGGGATCCGCTACGAGCAGTACTTC.

The chain recombines TRBV5-1 with TRBJ2-1; D not resolved. The CDR3 loop spans 14 amino acids. CDR1 is SGHRS, CDR2 YFSETQ, per germline. The V and J ends lost 2 bases and 6 bases respectively, with 12 bases between them. The CDR3 sequence: CASSLGHPSNEQFF. In DNA, the CDR3 is TGCGCCAGCAGCTTAGGCCACCCGAGCAATGAGCAGTTCTTC. The full variable domain, completed using reference TRBV5-1 and TRBJ2-1, is KAGVTQTPRYLIKTRGQQVTLSCSPISGHRSVSWYQQTPGQGLQFLFEYFSETQRNKGNFPGRFSGRQFSNSRSEMNVSTLELGDSALYLCASSLGHPSNEQFFGPGTRLTVL.

This clonotype was counted at least ten times. The J gene is TRBJ2-2, the V gene TRBV12-3 or TRBV12-4, with D possibly TRBD1 on 6 matching bases. The CDR3 is 14 residues long. V lost 5 bases, J lost 1 base, and 8 bases lay in between. The CDR3 region is CASSEQGNTGELFF. The CDR3 coding sequence is TGTGCCAGCAGTGAACAGGGGAACACCGGGGAGCTGTTTTTT.

The chain links TRBV28 to TRBJ1-5; D may be TRBD1 (6 bases). The CDR3 contains 14 residues. In germline, CDR1 is MDHEN, CDR2 SYDVKM. Trimming left V 10 bases short and J 8 bases short, with 21 bases between. CDR3 loop: CAIGLGPGVKPQHF. CDR3 DNA: TGTGCCATCGGCCTCGGGCCAGGGGTTAAGCCCCAGCATTTT.

This clonotype showed up just a few times. This chain joins TRBV7-2 and TRBJ2-2, with 9 bases that match TRBD1. The trim removed 4 bases at V and 7 bases at J, leaving 10 bases unmatched. The length of the CDR3 is 16 residues. From germline, CDR1 is SGHTA and CDR2 FQGNSA. The CDR3 nucleotides read TGTGCCAGCAGCTATACCGGGACAGGGAAGTTCGGGGAGCTGTTTTTT. Translated: CASSYTGTGKFGELFF.

In its sample, this clonotype was seen a few times. The chain combines TRBV6-1 with TRBJ1-6; D ambiguous. This CDR3 is built from 15 residues. V was pared by 9 bases and J by 0 bases, with 12 bases between. Germline CDR1 and CDR2: MNHNS and SASEGT. The CDR3 loop is CASTPSSSYNSPLHF. In DNA, the CDR3 is TGTGCCAGTACGCCATCGAGCTCCTATAATTCACCCCTCCACTTT.

This clonotype was recorded at least ten times. The chain has TRBV7-2 and TRBJ1-6, with a possible D match to TRBD1 (5 bases). V dropped 7 bases and J dropped 8 bases, with 18 bases sitting between them. The length of the CDR3 is 15 residues. Germline CDR1 reads SGHTA; CDR2 reads FQGNSA. CDR3 nucleotides: TGTGCCAGCACCTTCAGGGACCCCGGCTATTCACCCCTCCACTTT. It codes for CASTFRDPGYSPLHF.

The V call is TRBV11-2, the J call TRBJ1-1; 8 bases align to TRBD1. Germline CDR1 is SGHAT and CDR2 is FQNNGV. After removal of 3 bases from V and 4 bases from J, the junction contained 13 bases not matched to a gene. The CDR3 consists of 17 residues. The CDR3: CASSFMSSTGTGTEAFF. Written as DNA, the CDR3 is TGTGCCAGCAGCTTTATGTCCAGCACAGGGACAGGCACTGAAGCTTTCTTT.